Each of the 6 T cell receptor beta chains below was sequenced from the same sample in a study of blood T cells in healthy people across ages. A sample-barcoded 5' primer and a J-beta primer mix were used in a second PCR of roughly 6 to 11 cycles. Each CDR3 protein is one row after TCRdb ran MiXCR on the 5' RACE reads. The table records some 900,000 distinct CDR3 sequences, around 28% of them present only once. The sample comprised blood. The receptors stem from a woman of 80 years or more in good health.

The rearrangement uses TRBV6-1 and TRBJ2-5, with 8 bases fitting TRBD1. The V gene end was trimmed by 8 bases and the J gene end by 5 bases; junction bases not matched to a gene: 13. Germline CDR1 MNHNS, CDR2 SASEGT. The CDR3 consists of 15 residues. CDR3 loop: CASDDIGQGLETQYF. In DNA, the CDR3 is TGTGCCAGCGATGATATAGGACAGGGCTTGGAGACCCAGTACTTC.

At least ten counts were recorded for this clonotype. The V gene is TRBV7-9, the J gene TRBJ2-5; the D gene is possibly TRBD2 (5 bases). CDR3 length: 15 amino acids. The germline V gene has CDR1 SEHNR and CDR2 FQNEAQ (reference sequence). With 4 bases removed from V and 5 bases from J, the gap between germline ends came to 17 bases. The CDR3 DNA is TGTGCCAGCAGCTCCTACCGGGATAGTAGGGAGACCCAGTACTTC. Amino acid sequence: CASSSYRDSRETQYF. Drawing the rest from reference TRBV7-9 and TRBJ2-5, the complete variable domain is DTGVSQNPRHKITKRGQNVTFRCDPISEHNRLYWYRQTLGQGPEFLTYFQNEAQLEKSRLLSDRFSAERPKGSFSTLEIQRTEQGDSAMYLCASSSYRDSRETQYFGPGTRLLVL.

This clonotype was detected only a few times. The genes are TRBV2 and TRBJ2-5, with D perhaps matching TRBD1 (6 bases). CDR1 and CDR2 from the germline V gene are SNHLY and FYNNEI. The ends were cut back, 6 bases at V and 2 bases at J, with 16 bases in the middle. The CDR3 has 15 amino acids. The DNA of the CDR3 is TGTGCCAGCAGGGAATGGGACATCCCACAAGAGACCCAGTACTTC. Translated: CASREWDIPQETQYF.

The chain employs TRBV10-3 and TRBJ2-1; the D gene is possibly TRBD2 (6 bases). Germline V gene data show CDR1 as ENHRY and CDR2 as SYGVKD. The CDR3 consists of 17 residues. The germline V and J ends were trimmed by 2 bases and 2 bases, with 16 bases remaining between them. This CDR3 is CAISEGGLQATYNEQFF. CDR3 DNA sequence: TGTGCCATCAGTGAGGGGGGACTTCAGGCAACCTACAATGAGCAGTTCTTC.

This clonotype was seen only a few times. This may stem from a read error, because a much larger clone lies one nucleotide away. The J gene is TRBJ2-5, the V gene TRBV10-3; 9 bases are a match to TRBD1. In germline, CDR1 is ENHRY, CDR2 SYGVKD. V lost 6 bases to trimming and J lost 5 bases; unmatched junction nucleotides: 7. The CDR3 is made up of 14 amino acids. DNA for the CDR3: TGTGCCATCAGAGCCGGGACAGGGAGGGAGACCCAGTACTTC. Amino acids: CAIRAGTGRETQYF.

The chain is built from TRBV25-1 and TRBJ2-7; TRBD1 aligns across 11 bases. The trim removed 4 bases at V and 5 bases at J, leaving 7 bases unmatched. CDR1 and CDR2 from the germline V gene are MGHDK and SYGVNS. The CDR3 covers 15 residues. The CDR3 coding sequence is TGTGCCAGCAGTGTCTCGGGACAGGGGGGCCACGAGCAGTACTTC. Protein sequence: CASSVSGQGGHEQYF.